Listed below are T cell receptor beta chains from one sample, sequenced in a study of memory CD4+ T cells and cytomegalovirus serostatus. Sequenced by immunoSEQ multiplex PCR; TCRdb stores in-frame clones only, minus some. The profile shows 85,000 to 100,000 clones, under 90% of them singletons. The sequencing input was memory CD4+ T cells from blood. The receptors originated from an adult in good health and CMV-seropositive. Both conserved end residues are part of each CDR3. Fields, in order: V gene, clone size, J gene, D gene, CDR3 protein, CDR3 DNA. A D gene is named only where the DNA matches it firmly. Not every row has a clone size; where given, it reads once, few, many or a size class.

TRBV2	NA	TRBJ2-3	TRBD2	CASGGILAGGTDTQYF	TGTGCCAGCGGGGGTATACTAGCGGGAGGTACAGATACGCAGTATTTT
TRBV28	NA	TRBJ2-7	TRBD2	CASSLSGSGYEQYF	TGTGCCAGCAGTTTAAGCGGGAGTGGGTACGAGCAGTACTTC
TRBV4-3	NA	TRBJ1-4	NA	CASSQDLVGVYATNEKLFF	TGCGCCAGCAGCCAAGATCTTGTCGGGGTGTATGCAACTAATGAAAAACTGTTTTTT
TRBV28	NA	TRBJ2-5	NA	CASRPPGHRQETQYF	TGTGCCAGCAGACCCCCGGGACATCGCCAAGAGACCCAGTACTTC
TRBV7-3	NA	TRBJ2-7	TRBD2	CASSLAGTSSPYEQYF	TGTGCCAGCAGCCTCGCCGGGACTAGCAGTCCCTACGAGCAGTACTTC
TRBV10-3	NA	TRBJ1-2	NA	CAISDNRKEGYTF	TGTGCCATCAGTGACAACAGGAAGGAGGGCTACACCTTC
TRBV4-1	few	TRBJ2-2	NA	CATMDSNTGELFF	TGCGCCACCATGGACAGTAACACCGGGGAGCTGTTTTTT
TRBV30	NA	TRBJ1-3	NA	CAWSVGDSGNTIYF	TGTGCCTGGAGTGTCGGGGACTCTGGAAACACCATATATTTT
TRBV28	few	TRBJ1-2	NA	CATVGVIYGYTF	TGTGCCACCGTCGGGGTAATCTATGGCTACACCTTC
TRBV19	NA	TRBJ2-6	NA	CASSIGRVAGANVLTF	TGTGCCAGTAGTATAGGTAGGGTAGCCGGGGCCAACGTCCTGACTTTC
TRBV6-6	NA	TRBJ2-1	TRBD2	CATGTSDYNEQFF	TGTGCCACAGGGACTAGCGACTACAATGAGCAGTTCTTC
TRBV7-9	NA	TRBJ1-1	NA	CASSPPGVRNTEAFF	TGTGCCAGCAGCCCCCCGGGGGTCCGGAACACTGAAGCTTTCTTT
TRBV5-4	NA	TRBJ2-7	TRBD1	CASKQGAGGQYEQYF	TGTGCCAGCAAGCAGGGGGCAGGGGGGCAATACGAGCAGTACTTC
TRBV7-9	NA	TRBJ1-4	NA	CASSPYISTNEKLFF	TGTGCCAGCAGCCCATATATTTCAACTAATGAAAAACTGTTTTTT
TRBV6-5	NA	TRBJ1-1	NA	CASTPLMGTEAFF	TGTGCCAGCACCCCCCTAATGGGCACTGAAGCTTTCTTT
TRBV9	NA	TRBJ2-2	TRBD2	CASSVGASGPGELFF	TGTGCCAGCAGCGTAGGGGCTAGCGGACCCGGGGAGCTGTTTTTT
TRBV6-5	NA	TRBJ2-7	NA	CASSYSLGILRHEQYF	TGTGCCAGCAGTTACTCTTTGGGGATTCTTCGACACGAGCAGTACTTC
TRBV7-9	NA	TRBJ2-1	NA	CASRLVGSYNEQFF	TGTGCCAGCAGGCTGGTGGGCTCCTACAATGAGCAGTTCTTC
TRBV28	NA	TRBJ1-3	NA	CASSPHGDGNTIYF	TGTGCCAGCAGCCCACACGGGGACGGAAACACCATATATTTT
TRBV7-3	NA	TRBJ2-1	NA	CASSGPRGDEQFF	TGTGCCAGTTCCGGGCCCCGGGGCGATGAGCAGTTCTTC
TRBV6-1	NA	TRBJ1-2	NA	CASSEWTDYGYTF	TGTGCCAGCAGTGAATGGACAGACTATGGCTACACCTTC
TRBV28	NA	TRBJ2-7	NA	CASRSFRGEQYF	TGTGCCAGCAGGTCCTTCAGAGGCGAGCAGTACTTC
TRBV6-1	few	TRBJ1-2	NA	CATVGPANYGYTF	TGTGCCACCGTCGGCCCGGCTAACTATGGCTACACCTTC